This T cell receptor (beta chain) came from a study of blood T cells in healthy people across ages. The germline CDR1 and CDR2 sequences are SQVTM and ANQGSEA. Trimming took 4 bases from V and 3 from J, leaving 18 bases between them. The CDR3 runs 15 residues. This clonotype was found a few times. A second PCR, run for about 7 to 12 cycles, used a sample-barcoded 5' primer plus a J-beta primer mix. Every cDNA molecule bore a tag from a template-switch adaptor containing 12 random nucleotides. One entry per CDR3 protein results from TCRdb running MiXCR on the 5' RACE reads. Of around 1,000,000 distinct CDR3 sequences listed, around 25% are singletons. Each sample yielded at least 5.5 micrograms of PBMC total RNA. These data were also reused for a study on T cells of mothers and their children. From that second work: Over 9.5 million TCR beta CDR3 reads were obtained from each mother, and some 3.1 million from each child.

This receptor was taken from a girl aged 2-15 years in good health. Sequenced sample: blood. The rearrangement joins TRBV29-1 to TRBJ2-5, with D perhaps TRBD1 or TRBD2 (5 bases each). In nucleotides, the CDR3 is TGCAGCGTTGGTTTTTGGGCTGGGGGAAAAGAGACCCAGTACTTC. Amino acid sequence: CSVGFWAGGKETQYF.